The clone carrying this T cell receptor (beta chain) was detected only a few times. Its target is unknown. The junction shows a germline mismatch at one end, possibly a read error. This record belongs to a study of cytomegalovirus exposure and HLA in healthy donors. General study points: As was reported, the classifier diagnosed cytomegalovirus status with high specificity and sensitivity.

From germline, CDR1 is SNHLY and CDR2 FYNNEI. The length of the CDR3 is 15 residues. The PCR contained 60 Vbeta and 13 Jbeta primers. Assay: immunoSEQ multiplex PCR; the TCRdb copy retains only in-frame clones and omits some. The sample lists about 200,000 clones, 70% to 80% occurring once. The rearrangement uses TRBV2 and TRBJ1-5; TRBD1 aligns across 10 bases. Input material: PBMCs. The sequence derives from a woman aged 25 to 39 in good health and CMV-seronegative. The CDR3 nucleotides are TGTGCCAGCGGTGACAGGGGGCTGGCCAATCAGCCCCAGCATTTT. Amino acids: CASGDRGLANQPQHF.